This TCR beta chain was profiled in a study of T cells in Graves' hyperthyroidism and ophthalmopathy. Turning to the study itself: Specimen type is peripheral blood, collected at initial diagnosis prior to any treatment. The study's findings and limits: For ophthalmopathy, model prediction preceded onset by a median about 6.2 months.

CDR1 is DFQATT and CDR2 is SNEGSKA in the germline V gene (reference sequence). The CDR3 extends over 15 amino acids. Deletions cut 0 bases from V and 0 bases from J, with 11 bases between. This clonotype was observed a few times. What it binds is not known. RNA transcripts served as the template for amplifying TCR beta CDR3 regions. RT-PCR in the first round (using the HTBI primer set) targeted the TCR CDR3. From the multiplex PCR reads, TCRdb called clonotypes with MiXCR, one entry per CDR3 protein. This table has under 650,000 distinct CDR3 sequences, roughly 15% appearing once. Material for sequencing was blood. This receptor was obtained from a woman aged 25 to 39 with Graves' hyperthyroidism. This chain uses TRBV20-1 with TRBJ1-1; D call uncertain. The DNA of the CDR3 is TGCAGTGCTAGAGATGCTAGGAGGATGAACACTGAAGCTTTCTTT. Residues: CSARDARRMNTEAFF.